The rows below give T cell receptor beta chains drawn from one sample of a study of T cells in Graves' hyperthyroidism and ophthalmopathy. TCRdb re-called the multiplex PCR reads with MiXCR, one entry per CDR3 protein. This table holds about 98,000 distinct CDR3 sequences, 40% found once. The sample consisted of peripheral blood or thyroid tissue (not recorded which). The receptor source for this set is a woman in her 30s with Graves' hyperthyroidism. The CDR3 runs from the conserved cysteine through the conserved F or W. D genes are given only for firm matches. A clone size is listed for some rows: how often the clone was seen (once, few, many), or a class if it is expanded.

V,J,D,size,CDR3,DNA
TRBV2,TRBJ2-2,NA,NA,CASRGRQTNTGELFF,TGTGCCAGCAGAGGACGACAGACGAACACCGGGGAGCTGTTTTTT
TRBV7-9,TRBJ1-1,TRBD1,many,CASSTGTGRTEAFF,TGTGCCAGCAGCACAGGGACAGGCCGCACTGAAGCTTTCTTT
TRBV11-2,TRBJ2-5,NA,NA,CASSQYSLWETQYF,TGTGCCAGCAGCCAGTACAGCCTCTGGGAGACCCAGTACTTC
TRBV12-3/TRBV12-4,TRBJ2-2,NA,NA,CASSLTSAIGELFF,TGTGCCAGCAGTTTAACTAGTGCGATCGGGGAGCTGTTTTTT
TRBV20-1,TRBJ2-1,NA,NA,CSARDRTDYNEQFF,TGCAGTGCTAGAGATCGAACAGACTACAATGAGCAGTTCTTC
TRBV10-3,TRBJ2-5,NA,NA,CAISDPGHKLETQYF,TGTGCCATCAGTGATCCGGGACACAAATTAGAGACCCAGTACTTC
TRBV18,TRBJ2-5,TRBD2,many,CASSQAPISGSFSQYF,TGTGCCAGCTCACAGGCCCCAATTAGCGGGAGCTTCTCCCAGTACTTC
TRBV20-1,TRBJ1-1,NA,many,CSGGFAGNTEAFF,TGCAGTGGGGGGTTCGCGGGGAACACTGAAGCTTTCTTT
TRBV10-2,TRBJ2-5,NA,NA,CASSDWGSPGETQYF,TGCGCCAGCAGTGATTGGGGCAGCCCGGGCGAGACCCAGTACTTC
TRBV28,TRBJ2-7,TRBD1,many,CASSQGTAYYEQYF,TGTGCCAGCAGTCAAGGGACAGCATACTACGAGCAGTACTTC
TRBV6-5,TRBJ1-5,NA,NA,CASGSGGGGNQPQHF,TGTGCCAGCGGCTCAGGAGGCGGCGGCAATCAGCCCCAGCATTTT
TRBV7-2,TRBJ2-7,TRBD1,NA,CASSLVPRDSLYEQYF,TGTGCCAGCAGCTTAGTCCCCCGGGACAGCCTCTACGAGCAGTACTTC
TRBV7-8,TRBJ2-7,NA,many,CASNAQWGSHEQYF,TGTGCCAGCAACGCACAGTGGGGATCCCACGAGCAGTACTTC
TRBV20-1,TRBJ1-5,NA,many,CSARGPINQPQHF,TGCAGTGCTAGAGGTCCGATAAATCAGCCCCAGCATTTT
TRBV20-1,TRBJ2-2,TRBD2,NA,CSARDVLAGESTGELFF,TGCAGTGCTAGAGATGTATTAGCGGGAGAGTCCACCGGGGAGCTGTTTTTT
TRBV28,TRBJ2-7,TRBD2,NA,CASSFERGHNEQYF,TGTGCCAGCAGTTTTGAGCGGGGGCACAACGAGCAGTACTTC
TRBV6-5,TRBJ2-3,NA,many,CASSYSDQTHTQYF,TGTGCCAGCAGTTACTCAGACCAAACCCATACGCAGTATTTT
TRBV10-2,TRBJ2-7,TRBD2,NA,CAKGLAGGPPYEQYF,TGCGCCAAGGGACTAGCGGGGGGTCCCCCCTACGAGCAGTACTTC
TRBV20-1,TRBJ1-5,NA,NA,CSSQGGSNQPQHF,TGCAGCTCCCAGGGTGGTAGCAATCAGCCCCAGCATTTT
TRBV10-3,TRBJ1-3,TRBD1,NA,CAISESGQISGNTIYF,TGTGCCATCAGTGAGTCGGGACAGATCTCTGGAAACACCATATATTTT
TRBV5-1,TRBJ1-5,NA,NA,CANSLGGVGNQPQHF,TGCGCCAACAGCCTTGGCGGGGTAGGCAATCAGCCCCAGCATTTT
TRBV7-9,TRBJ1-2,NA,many,CASSLGDGGYTF,TGTGCCAGCAGCTTGGGGGATGGAGGCTACACCTTC
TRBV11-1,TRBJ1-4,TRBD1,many,CASSPDRGRDEKLFF,TGTGCCAGCAGCCCGGACAGGGGGCGCGATGAAAAACTGTTTTTT
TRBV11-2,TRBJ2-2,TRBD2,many,CASTRGAHTGELFF,TGTGCCAGCACGCGGGGGGCTCACACCGGGGAGCTGTTTTTT
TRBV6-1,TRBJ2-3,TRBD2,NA,CASSPTLRLAPSTDTQYF,TGTGCCAGCAGCCCTACCCTGAGACTAGCCCCTAGCACAGATACGCAGTATTTT
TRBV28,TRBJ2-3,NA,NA,CASSLVRGDTQYF,TGTGCCAGCAGTTTAGTCAGGGGAGATACGCAGTATTTT
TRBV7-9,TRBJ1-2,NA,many,CASSLASSLYGYTF,TGTGCCAGCAGCTTAGCTAGCTCCCTTTATGGCTACACCTTC
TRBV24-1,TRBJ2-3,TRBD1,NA,CATPHPGQSTDTQYF,TGTGCCACTCCCCACCCGGGACAGAGCACAGATACGCAGTATTTT
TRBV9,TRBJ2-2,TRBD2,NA,CASSLYPGLAGKRAGHGELFF,TGTGCCAGCAGCCTATACCCGGGACTAGCGGGAAAACGTGCGGGTCACGGGGAGCTGTTTTTT
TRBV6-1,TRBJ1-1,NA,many,CASKGWQNTEAFF,TGTGCCAGCAAGGGGTGGCAGAACACTGAAGCTTTCTTT
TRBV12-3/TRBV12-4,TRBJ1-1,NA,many,CASRGTDEAFF,TGTGCCAGCAGAGGGACGGACGAAGCTTTCTTT
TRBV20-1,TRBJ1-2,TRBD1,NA,CSARFATGGSNYGYTF,TGCAGTGCTAGATTTGCTACAGGGGGATCTAACTATGGCTACACCTTC